This T cell receptor (beta chain) comes out of a study of technical replicates of blood from a handful of donors. Sequenced by immunoSEQ multiplex PCR; TCRdb stores in-frame clones only, minus some. The sample shows tens of thousands of clones, roughly 90% of them seen only once. This clone is a singleton in its sample. Sample: PBMCs. The clonotype originates from a human donor in good health. Some clones in this sample may be carry-over from other donors' samples.

CDR3 residues: CASSPRGGTDSGNTIYF. The CDR3 DNA reads TGTGCCAGCTCGCCCCGCGGGGGGACCGACTCTGGAAACACCATATATTTT. The chain has TRBV18 and TRBJ1-3; the D gene is possibly TRBD1 (5 bases). Looked up from germline, CDR1 is KGHSH and CDR2 is LQKENI. The CDR3 runs 17 residues. The V and J ends lost 6 bases and 0 bases respectively, with 18 bases between them.